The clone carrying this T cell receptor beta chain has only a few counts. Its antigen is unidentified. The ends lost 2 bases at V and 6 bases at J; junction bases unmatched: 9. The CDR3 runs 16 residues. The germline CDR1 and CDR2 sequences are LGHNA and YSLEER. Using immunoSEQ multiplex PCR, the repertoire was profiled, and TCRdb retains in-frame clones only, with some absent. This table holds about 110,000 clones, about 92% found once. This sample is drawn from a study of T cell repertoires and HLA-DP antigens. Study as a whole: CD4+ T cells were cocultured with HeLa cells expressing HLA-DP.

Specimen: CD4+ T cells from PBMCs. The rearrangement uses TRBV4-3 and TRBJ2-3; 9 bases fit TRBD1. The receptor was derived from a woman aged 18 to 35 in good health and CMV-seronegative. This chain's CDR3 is CASSQTGTGLGDTQYF. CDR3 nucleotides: TGCGCCAGCAGCCAAACCGGGACAGGGTTGGGGGATACGCAGTATTTT.